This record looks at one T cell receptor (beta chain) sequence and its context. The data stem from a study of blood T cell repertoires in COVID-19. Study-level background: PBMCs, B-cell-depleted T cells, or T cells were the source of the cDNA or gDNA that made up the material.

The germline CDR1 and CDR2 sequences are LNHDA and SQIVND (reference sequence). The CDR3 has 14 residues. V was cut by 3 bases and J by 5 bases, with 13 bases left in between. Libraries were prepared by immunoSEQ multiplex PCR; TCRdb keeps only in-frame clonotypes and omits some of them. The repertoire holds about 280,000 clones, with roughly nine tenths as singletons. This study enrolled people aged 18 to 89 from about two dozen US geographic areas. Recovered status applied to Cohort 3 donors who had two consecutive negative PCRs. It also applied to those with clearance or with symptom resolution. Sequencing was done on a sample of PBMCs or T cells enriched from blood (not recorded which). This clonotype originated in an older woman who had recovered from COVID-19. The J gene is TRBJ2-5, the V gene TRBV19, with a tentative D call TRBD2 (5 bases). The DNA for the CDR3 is TGTGCCAGTAGTATGGGTCGGACGGGGGAGACCCAGTACTTC. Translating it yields CASSMGRTGETQYF.